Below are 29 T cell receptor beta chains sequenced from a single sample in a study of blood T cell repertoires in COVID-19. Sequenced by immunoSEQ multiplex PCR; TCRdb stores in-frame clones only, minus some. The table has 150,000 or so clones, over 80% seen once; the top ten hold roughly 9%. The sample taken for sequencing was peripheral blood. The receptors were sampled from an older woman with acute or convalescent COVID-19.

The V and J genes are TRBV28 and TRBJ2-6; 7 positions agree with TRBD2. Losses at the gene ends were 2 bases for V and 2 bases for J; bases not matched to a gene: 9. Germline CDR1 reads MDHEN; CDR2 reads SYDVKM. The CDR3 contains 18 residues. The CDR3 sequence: CASSLSSQGLTGANVLTF. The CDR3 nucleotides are TGTGCCAGCAGTTTAAGCTCGCAGGGACTAACTGGGGCCAACGTCCTGACTTTC.

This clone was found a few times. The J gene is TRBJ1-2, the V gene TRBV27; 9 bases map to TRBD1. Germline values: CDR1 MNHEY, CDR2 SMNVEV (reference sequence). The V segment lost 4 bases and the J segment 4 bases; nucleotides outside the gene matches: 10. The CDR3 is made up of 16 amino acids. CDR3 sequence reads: CASSSGGGQGRYGYTF. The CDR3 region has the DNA TGTGCCAGCAGTTCAGGGGGGGGACAGGGACGCTATGGCTACACCTTC.

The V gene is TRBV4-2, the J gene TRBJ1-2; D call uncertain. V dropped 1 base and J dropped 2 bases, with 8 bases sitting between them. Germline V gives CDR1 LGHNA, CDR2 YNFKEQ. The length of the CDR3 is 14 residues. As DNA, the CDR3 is TGTGCCAGCAGCCAAGTCTTAGAGAACTATGGCTACACCTTC. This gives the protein CASSQVLENYGYTF.

Written as DNA, the CDR3 is TGTGCCAGCAGGAATCAACAGGGGCGGGGCACTGAAGCTTTCTTT. It is translated as CASRNQQGRGTEAFF. The chain links TRBV2 to TRBJ1-1; 7 bases match TRBD1. The CDR3 has 15 amino acids. Germline CDR1 reads SNHLY; CDR2 reads FYNNEI. The J segment lost 4 bases and the V segment lost 6 bases, leaving 11 bases of the junction unmatched. Combining the CDR3 with reference TRBV2 and TRBJ1-1 gives the whole variable domain EPEVTQTPSHQVTQMGQEVILRCVPISNHLYFYWYRQILGQKVEFLVSFYNNEISEKSEIFDDQFSVERPDGSNFTLKIRSTKLEDSAMYFCASRNQQGRGTEAFFGQGTRLTVV.

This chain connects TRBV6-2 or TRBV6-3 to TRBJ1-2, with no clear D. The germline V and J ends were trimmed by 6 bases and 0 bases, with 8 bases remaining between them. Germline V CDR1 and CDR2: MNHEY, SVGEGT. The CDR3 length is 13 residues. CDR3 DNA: TGTGCCAGCAGCCGGACTACTAACTATGGCTACACCTTC. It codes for CASSRTTNYGYTF.

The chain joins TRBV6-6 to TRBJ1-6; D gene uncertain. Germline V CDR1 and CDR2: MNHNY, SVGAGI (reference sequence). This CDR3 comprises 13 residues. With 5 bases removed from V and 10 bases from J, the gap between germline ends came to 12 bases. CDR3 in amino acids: CASSREEFSPLHF. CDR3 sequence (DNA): TGTGCCAGCAGTCGAGAGGAGTTCTCACCCCTCCACTTT.

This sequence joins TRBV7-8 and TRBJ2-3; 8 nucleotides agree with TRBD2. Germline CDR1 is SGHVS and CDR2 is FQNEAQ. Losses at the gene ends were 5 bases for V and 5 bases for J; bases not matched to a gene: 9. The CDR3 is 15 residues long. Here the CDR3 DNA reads TGTGCCAGCAGCCGAGCCGGGAGGGATCTAGATACGCAGTATTTT. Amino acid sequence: CASSRAGRDLDTQYF.

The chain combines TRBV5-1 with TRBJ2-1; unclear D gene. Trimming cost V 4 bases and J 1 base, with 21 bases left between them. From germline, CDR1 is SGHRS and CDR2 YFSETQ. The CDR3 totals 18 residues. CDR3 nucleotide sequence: TGCGCCAGCAGCCGTAATTTAGGCGGAGCTGGGTCCTACAATGAGCAGTTCTTC. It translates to CASSRNLGGAGSYNEQFF.

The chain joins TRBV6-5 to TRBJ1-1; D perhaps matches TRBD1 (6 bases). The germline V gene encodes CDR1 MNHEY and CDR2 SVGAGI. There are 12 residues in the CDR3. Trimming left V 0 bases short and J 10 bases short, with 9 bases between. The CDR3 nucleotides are TGTGCCAGCAGTTACTCAACAGGGCGAGCTTTCTTT. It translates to CASSYSTGRAFF.

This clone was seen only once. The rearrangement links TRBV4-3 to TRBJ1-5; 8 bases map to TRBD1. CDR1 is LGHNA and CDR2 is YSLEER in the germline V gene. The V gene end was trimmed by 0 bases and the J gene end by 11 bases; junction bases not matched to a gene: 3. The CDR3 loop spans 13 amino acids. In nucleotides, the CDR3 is TGCGCCAGCAGCCAAGATACAGGGGGGTCCCAGCATTTT. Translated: CASSQDTGGSQHF.

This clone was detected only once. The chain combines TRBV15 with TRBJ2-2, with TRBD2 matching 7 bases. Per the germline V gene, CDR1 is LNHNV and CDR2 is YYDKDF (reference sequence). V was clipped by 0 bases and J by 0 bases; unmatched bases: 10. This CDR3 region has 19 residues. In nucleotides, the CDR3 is TGTGCCACCAGCAGAGATAGCGGGTGGACTAGGGCGAACACCGGGGAGCTGTTTTTT. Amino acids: CATSRDSGWTRANTGELFF.

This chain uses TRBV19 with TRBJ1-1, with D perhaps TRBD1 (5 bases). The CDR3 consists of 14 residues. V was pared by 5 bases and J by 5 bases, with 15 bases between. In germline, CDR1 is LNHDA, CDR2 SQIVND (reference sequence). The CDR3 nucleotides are TGTGCCAGTAGTTCCGAATATCCAGGGACTGAAGCTTTCTTT. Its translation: CASSSEYPGTEAFF. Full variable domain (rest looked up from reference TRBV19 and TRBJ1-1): DGGITQSPKYLFRKEGQNVTLSCEQNLNHDAMYWYRQDPGQGLRLIYYSQIVNDFQKGDIAEGYSVSREKKESFPLTVTSAQKNPTAFYLCASSSEYPGTEAFFGQGTRLTVV.

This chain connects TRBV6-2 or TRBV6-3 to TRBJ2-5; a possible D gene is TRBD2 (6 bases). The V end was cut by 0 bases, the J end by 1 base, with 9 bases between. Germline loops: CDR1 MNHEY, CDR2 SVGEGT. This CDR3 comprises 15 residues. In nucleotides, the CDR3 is TGTGCCAGCAGTTACTCGTTGGGGGGCCAAGAGACCCAGTACTTC. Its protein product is CASSYSLGGQETQYF.

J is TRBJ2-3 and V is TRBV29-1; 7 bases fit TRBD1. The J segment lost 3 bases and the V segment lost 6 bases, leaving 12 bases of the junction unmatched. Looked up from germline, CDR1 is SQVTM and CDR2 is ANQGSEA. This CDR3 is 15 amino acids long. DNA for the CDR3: TGCAGCGTGACAAATCAGGGGGAACTAACAGATACGCAGTATTTT. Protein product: CSVTNQGELTDTQYF.

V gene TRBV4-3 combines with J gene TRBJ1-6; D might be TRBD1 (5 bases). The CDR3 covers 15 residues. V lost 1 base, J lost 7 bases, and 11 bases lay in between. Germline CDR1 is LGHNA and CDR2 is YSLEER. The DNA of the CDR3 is TGCGCCAGCAGCCAAGTCGCAGGGATGAATTCACCCCTCCACTTT. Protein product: CASSQVAGMNSPLHF.

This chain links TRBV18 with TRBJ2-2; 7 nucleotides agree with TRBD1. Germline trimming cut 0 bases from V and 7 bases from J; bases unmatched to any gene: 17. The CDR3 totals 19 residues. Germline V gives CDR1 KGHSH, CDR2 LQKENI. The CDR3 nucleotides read TGTGCCAGCTCACCACCGGGCTCTCGTTTTAGACAGGGACACGGGGAGCTGTTTTTT. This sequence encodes CASSPPGSRFRQGHGELFF.

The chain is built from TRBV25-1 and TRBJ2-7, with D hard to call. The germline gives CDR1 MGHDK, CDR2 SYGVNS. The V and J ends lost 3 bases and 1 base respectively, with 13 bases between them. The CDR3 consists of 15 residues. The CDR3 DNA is TGTGCCAGCAGTGATTCCCGACACGGATCCTACGAGCAGTACTTC. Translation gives CASSDSRHGSYEQYF.

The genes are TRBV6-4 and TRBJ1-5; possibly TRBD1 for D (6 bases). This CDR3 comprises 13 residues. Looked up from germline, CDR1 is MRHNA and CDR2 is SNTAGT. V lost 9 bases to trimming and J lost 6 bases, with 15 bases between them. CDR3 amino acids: CARFTGTCQPQHF. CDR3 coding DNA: TGTGCCAGATTTACAGGGACATGTCAGCCCCAGCATTTT.

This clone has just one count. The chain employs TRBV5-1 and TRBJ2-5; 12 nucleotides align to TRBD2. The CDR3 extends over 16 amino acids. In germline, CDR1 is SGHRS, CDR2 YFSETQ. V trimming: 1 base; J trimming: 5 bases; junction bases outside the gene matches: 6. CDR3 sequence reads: CASSLSTSGSGETQYF. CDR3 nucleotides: TGCGCCAGCAGCTTGTCGACTAGCGGGAGCGGGGAGACCCAGTACTTC.

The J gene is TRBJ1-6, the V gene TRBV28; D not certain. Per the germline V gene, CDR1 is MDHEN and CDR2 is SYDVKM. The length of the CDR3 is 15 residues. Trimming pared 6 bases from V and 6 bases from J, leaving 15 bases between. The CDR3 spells CASSLRVELNSPLHF. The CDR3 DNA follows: TGTGCCAGCAGCCTACGCGTAGAGCTTAATTCACCCCTCCACTTT.

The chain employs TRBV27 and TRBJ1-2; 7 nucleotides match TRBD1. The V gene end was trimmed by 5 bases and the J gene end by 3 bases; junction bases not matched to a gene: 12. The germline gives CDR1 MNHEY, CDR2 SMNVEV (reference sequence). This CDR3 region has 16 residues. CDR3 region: CASSLTAGDSDYGYTF. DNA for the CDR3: TGTGCCAGCAGTCTCACCGCCGGGGACAGTGACTATGGCTACACCTTC.

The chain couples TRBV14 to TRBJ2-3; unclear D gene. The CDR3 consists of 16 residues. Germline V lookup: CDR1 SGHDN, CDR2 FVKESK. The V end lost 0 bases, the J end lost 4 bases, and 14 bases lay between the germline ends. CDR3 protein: CASSQDGSGIPDTQYF. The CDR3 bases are TGTGCCAGCAGCCAAGATGGGTCAGGCATCCCAGATACGCAGTATTTT.

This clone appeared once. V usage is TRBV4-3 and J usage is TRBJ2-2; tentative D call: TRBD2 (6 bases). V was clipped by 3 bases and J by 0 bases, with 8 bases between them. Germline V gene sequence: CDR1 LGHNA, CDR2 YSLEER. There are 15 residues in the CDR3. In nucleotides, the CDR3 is TGCGCCAGCAGCCATGGAGGGCCGAACACCGGGGAGCTGTTTTTT. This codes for CASSHGGPNTGELFF.

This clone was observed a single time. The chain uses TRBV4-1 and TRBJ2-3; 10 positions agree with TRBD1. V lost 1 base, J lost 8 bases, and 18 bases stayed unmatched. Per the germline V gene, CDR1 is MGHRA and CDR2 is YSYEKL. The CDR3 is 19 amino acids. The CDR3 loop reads CASSQGTVSGQGWRGTQYF. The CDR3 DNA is TGCGCCAGCAGCCAAGGGACGGTATCGGGACAGGGGTGGAGAGGTACGCAGTATTTT.

The CDR3 loop reads CASINGTSGAADTQYF. Here the CDR3 DNA reads TGTGCCAGCATCAACGGGACTAGCGGGGCGGCAGATACGCAGTATTTT. The chain combines TRBV6-4 with TRBJ2-3; 13 bases are a match to TRBD2. With 7 bases clipped from V and 4 bases from J, the junction kept 8 bases outside the gene matches. This CDR3 contains 16 residues. Germline loops: CDR1 MRHNA, CDR2 SNTAGT.

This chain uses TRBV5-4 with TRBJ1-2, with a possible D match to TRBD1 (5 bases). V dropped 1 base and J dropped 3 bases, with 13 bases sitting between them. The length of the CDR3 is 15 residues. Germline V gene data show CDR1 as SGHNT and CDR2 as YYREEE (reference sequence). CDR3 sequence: CASSLLGAADYGYTF. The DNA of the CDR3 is TGTGCCAGCAGCTTGTTAGGGGCGGCGGACTATGGCTACACCTTC.

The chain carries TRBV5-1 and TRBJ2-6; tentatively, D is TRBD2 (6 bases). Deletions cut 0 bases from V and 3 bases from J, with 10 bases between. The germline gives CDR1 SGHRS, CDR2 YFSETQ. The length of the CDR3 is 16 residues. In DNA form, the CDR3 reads TGCGCCAGCAGCTTGGGCGGGGCGGTTGGGGCCAACGTCCTGACTTTC. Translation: CASSLGGAVGANVLTF. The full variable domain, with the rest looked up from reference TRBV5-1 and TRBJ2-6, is KAGVTQTPRYLIKTRGQQVTLSCSPISGHRSVSWYQQTPGQGLQFLFEYFSETQRNKGNFPGRFSGRQFSNSRSEMNVSTLELGDSALYLCASSLGGAVGANVLTFGAGSRLTVL.

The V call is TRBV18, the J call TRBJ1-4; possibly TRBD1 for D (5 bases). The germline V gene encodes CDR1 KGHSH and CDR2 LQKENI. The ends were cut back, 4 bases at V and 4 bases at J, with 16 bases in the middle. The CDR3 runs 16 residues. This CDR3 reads CASSLGIQGYNEKLFF. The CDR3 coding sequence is TGTGCCAGCTCACTAGGGATCCAGGGCTATAATGAAAAACTGTTTTTT.

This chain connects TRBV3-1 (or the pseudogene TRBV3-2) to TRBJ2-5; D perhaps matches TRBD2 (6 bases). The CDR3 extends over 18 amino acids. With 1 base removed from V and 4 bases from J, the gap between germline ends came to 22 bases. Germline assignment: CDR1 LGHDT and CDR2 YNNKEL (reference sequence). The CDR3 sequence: CASSQAGFETWGGETQYF. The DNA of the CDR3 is TGTGCCAGCAGCCAAGCCGGGTTCGAGACCTGGGGAGGAGAGACCCAGTACTTC.